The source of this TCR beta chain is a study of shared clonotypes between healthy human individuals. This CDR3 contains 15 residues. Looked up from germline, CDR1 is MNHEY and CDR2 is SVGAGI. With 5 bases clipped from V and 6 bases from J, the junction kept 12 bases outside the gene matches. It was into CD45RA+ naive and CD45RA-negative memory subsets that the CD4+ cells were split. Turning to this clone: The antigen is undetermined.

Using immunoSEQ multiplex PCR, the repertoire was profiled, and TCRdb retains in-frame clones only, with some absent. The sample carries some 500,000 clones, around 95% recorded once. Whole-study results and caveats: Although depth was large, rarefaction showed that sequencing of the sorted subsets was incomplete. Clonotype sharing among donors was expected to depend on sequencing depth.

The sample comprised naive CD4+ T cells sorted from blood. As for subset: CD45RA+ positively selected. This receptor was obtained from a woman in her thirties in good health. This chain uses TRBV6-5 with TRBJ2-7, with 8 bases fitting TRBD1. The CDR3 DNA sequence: TGTGCCAGCAGTAGGACAGGGCGGTCATCTCGCGAGCAGTACTTC. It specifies CASSRTGRSSREQYF.